These T cell receptor beta chains were read from a single sample in a study of human T cells and chemical hapten exposure. TCRdb analysed the RACE reads with MiXCR anew, one entry per CDR3 protein. The profile shows 43,000 or so distinct CDR3 sequences, 4.3% of them singletons. The sample comprised whole blood. The receptors were gathered from a female donor in good health. Some clones in this sample may be carry-over from other donors' samples. Both conserved end residues are part of each CDR3. The D gene is left open where the match is weak. A row's size may be missing; if present it is once, few, many or a size class.

>TRBJ1-3|-|TRBV29-1|many
CSAQPQGSGNTIYF
TGCAGCGCTCAACCACAAGGCTCTGGAAACACTATATATTTT
>TRBJ2-1|-|TRBV12-5|many
CAASSSYNEQFF
TGTGCCGCCTCGAGCTCCTACAATGAGCAGTTCTTC
>TRBJ2-5|-|TRBV5-1|many
CASSRTVAYQETQYF
TGCGCCAGCAGCCGGACCGTAGCGTACCAAGAGACCCAGTACTTC
>TRBJ2-7|TRBD2|TRBV20-1|many
CSATSGEYYEQYF
TGCAGTGCTACTAGCGGGGAGTACTACGAGCAGTACTTC
>TRBJ1-1|TRBD1|TRBV29-1|many
CSVVRQGAEAFF
TGCAGCGTTGTTCGACAGGGGGCTGAAGCTTTCTTT
>TRBJ2-3|TRBD1|TRBV29-1|many
CSGQGRSSTDTQYF
TGCAGCGGACAGGGGAGATCTAGCACAGATACGCAGTATTTT
>TRBJ2-6|-|TRBV2|-
CASTPASTISSGANVLTF
TGTGCCAGCACCCCAGCCTCGACAATATCCTCTGGGGCCAACGTCCTGACTTTC
>TRBJ2-3|-|TRBV5-4|many
CASSFGLALYDTQYF
TGTGCCAGCAGCTTTGGCCTAGCTCTTTACGATACGCAGTATTTT
>TRBJ2-3|TRBD1|TRBV29-1|many
CSVSQGAEGDTQYF
TGCAGCGTTTCGCAGGGGGCGGAAGGAGATACGCAGTATTTT
>TRBJ2-7|TRBD2|TRBV6-6|many
CASRISGGSSYEQYF
TGTGCCAGCAGAATTAGCGGGGGGTCCTCCTACGAGCAGTACTTC
>TRBJ2-3|TRBD1|TRBV20-1|many
CSASPHGQGVTDTQYF
TGCAGTGCTTCACCCCACGGACAGGGGGTAACAGATACGCAGTATTTT
>TRBJ2-3|-|TRBV28|many
CAGRGRGTDTQYF
TGTGCCGGCCGGGGAAGGGGCACAGATACGCAGTATTTT
>TRBJ1-4|-|TRBV5-6|few
CASSRETLEKLFF
TGTGCCAGCAGCCGGGAAACACTTGAAAAACTGTTTTTT
>TRBJ1-4|-|TRBV5-6|many
CASSLFAQDHPKTNEKLFF
TGTGCCAGCAGCTTGTTCGCGCAAGACCACCCGAAGACTAATGAAAAACTGTTTTTT
>TRBJ1-1|TRBD1|TRBV20-1|many
CSARGTGDTEAFF
TGCAGTGCTAGAGGGACAGGGGACACTGAAGCTTTCTTT
>TRBJ1-6|-|TRBV27|many
CASSLVGGNSPLHF
TGTGCCAGCAGTTTAGTTGGGGGGAATTCACCCCTCCACTTT
>TRBJ1-1|-|TRBV20-1|many
CSATLRALNTEAFF
TGCAGTGCTACCCTCCGGGCATTGAACACTGAAGCTTTCTTT
>TRBJ1-1|-|TRBV7-2|many
CASRIKGGRIEAFF
TGTGCCAGCAGGATTAAGGGGGGAAGGATAGAAGCTTTCTTT
>TRBJ2-5|TRBD1|TRBV5-4|many
CASSRTGDRETQYF
TGTGCCAGCAGCAGGACAGGGGATCGAGAGACCCAGTACTTC
>TRBJ2-2|-|TRBV7-9|many
CASSPQTGRSTGELFF
TGTGCCAGCAGCCCCCAGACAGGGAGGAGTACCGGGGAGCTGTTTTTT
>TRBJ1-1|-|TRBV15|-
CATSRDPGSPEAFF
TGTGCCACCAGCAGAGATCCGGGGAGCCCTGAAGCTTTCTTT
>TRBJ2-1|-|TRBV14|many
CASSLSTHTYNEQFF
TGTGCCAGCAGCCTTAGTACCCATACTTACAATGAGCAGTTCTTC
>TRBJ2-6|-|TRBV9|many
CASSEGGVAGANVLTF
TGTGCCAGCAGCGAGGGGGGGGTTGCTGGGGCCAACGTCCTGACTTTC
>TRBJ1-1|-|TRBV5-4|-
CASSLWGSDTEAFF
TGTGCCAGCAGCTTGTGGGGGTCTGACACTGAAGCTTTCTTT
>TRBJ2-7|TRBD1|TRBV3-1|many
CASSQQTGGPYEQYF
TGTGCCAGCAGCCAACAGACAGGGGGCCCCTACGAGCAGTACTTC
>TRBJ2-3|TRBD1|TRBV20-1|many
CSASYRGRDLFSTDTQYF
TGCAGTGCTAGCTACAGGGGGCGAGACCTATTTAGCACAGATACGCAGTATTTT
>TRBJ2-1|-|TRBV12-5|many
CASGFETASSYNEQFF
TGTGCTAGTGGTTTTGAGACGGCGAGCTCCTACAATGAGCAGTTCTTC
>TRBJ2-3|-|TRBV28|-
CASTPLSVTDTQYF
TGTGCCAGCACCCCCCTCAGTGTTACAGATACGCAGTATTTT
>TRBJ1-1|-|TRBV19|few
CASSLSLGSLGTEAFF
TGTGCCAGTAGTCTCAGCCTAGGCTCGTTGGGGACTGAAGCTTTCTTT
>TRBJ2-1|-|TRBV7-2|many
CASSLLHSVRNEQFF
TGTGCCAGCAGCTTACTCCATTCGGTGAGGAATGAGCAGTTCTTC
>TRBJ2-3|-|TRBV14|many
CASSQGLPAWSDTQYF
TGTGCCAGCAGCCAAGGACTACCTGCTTGGTCAGATACGCAGTATTTT
>TRBJ1-5|-|TRBV12-3/TRBV12-4|many
CASSAGTRSFSNQPQHF
TGTGCCAGCAGTGCGGGGACCCGGAGCTTTAGCAATCAGCCCCAGCATTTT
>TRBJ2-1|-|TRBV5-1|many
CASSLTGTNTYNEQFF
TGCGCCAGCAGCTTAACCGGGACAAATACCTACAATGAGCAGTTCTTC
>TRBJ1-1|-|TRBV12-3/TRBV12-4|many
CASDRSGNTEAFF
TGTGCCAGCGACCGGTCAGGGAACACTGAAGCTTTCTTT
>TRBJ2-2|-|TRBV5-1|many
CASSLSSDNTGELFF
TGCGCCAGCAGCTTGTCTAGCGATAACACCGGGGAGCTGTTTTTT
>TRBJ2-7|-|TRBV12-3/TRBV12-4|-
CASRPRSSYEQYF
TGTGCCAGCCGGCCCAGGAGCTCCTACGAGCAGTACTTC
>TRBJ1-5|-|TRBV12-3/TRBV12-4|many
CASTLGPPGTSDQPQHF
TGTGCCAGCACTTTAGGCCCCCCCGGGACGTCTGATCAGCCCCAGCATTTT
>TRBJ2-1|-|TRBV12-3/TRBV12-4|many
CASSFERAYNEQFF
TGTGCCAGCAGTTTCGAGCGTGCATACAATGAGCAGTTCTTC
>TRBJ2-3|-|TRBV28|many
CASSFGETVNTQYF
TGTGCCAGCAGTTTCGGGGAGACTGTGAATACGCAGTATTTT